Each of the 29 T cell receptor beta chains below was sequenced from the same sample in a study of shared clonotypes between healthy human individuals (dated by TCRdb to about 2020). CD8 naive samples were CD45RO-negative cells positively selected for CCR7, giving a CD45RA+CCR7+ population that excluded TemRA cells. The library was generated by the immunoSEQ multiplex PCR assay. TCRdb carries this immuneACCESS record with in-frame sequences only. Its versions omit some clonotypes, under half of them owing to an unresolved V gene in the studies checked, with the rest unexplained. The sample data list hundreds of thousands of clones, and 92% of these were observed just once. The leading ten clones occupy approximately 24% of the sample. Input material: naive CD8+ T cells sorted from blood. The label giving this sample's cell subset or site can be read as: CD45RA+CCR7+. The receptors were gathered from a man aged 25 to 45 in good health.

This clone was observed a single time. The chain links TRBV6-1 to TRBJ2-1; 7 nucleotides match TRBD2. Germline V gives CDR1 MNHNS, CDR2 SASEGT. This CDR3 contains 17 residues. V was clipped by 2 bases and J by 4 bases; unmatched bases: 11. The CDR3 DNA reads as TGTGCCAGCAGTGAACCCGCGGGGCTAGCGGTTTACAATGAGCAGTTCTTC. It yields the protein CASSEPAGLAVYNEQFF.

V gene TRBV5-1 combines with J gene TRBJ2-5, with D perhaps assigned TRBD1 or TRBD2 (5 bases each). Trimming took off 3 bases at V and 2 bases at J, with 20 bases between the two ends. The CDR3 runs to 17 residues. Germline CDR1 SGHRS, CDR2 YFSETQ. The CDR3 region is CASSYAVNGAKQETQYF. In nucleotides, the CDR3 is TGCGCCAGCAGCTACGCAGTTAACGGGGCTAAGCAAGAGACCCAGTACTTC. Variable domain in full (rest from reference TRBV5-1 and TRBJ2-5): KAGVTQTPRYLIKTRGQQVTLSCSPISGHRSVSWYQQTPGQGLQFLFEYFSETQRNKGNFPGRFSGRQFSNSRSEMNVSTLELGDSALYLCASSYAVNGAKQETQYFGPGTRLLVL.

This chain connects TRBV4-3 to TRBJ1-5; no firm D call. The CDR3 totals 14 residues. Between the trimmed V and J ends, which lost 3 bases and 3 bases, there was a span of 9 bases. Germline V gene lookup returns CDR1 LGHNA and CDR2 YSLEER. The CDR3 DNA is TGCGCCAGCAGCCACCGGCCCTTCAATCAGCCCCAGCATTTT. As protein: CASSHRPFNQPQHF.

CDR3 residues: CASSFPLRDANTEAFF. CDR3 nucleotide sequence: TGTGCCAGCAGCTTCCCTCTCAGGGATGCGAACACTGAAGCTTTCTTT. The genes are TRBV7-8 and TRBJ1-1, with TRBD1 as a possible D gene (5 bases). CDR1 is SGHVS and CDR2 is FQNEAQ in the germline V gene. This CDR3 is 16 amino acids long. V dropped 3 bases and J dropped 1 base, with 15 bases sitting between them.

The chain combines TRBV27 with TRBJ2-7, with 12 positions matching TRBD2. Looked up from germline, CDR1 is MNHEY and CDR2 is SMNVEV (reference sequence). The CDR3 is 16 residues long. V shed 5 bases, J shed 2 bases, and the junction held 7 bases outside the gene matches. The DNA of the CDR3 is TGTGCCAGCAGTCTCGGGACTAGCGGGCGCCCCTACGAGCAGTACTTC. Translation gives CASSLGTSGRPYEQYF.

This rearrangement joins TRBV27 to TRBJ2-1, with 12 bases lining up with TRBD2. V trimming: 5 bases; J trimming: 9 bases; junction bases outside the gene matches: 5. The CDR3 spans 14 residues. Germline CDR1 and CDR2: MNHEY and SMNVEV (reference sequence). The CDR3 loop is CASSPGTSGREQFF. CDR3 nucleotides: TGTGCCAGCAGTCCCGGGACTAGCGGGCGTGAGCAGTTCTTC.

The chain couples TRBV28 to TRBJ2-6; 7 nucleotides align to TRBD2. The CDR3 totals 19 residues. The V and J ends lost 6 bases and 0 bases, in that order; junction bases with no gene match: 14. Germline V gene sequence: CDR1 MDHEN, CDR2 SYDVKM. CDR3 nucleotide sequence: TGTGCCAGCAGCCCCCGGGGTGGGAGGGGATTCTCTGGGGCCAACGTCCTGACTTTC. Translated: CASSPRGGRGFSGANVLTF.

This chain links TRBV27 with TRBJ1-1, with D hard to call. The CDR3 is 14 amino acids. V lost 5 bases and J lost 0, with 10 bases in between. Germline CDR1 is MNHEY and CDR2 is SMNVEV (reference sequence). The CDR3, as DNA: TGTGCCAGCAGTGGATTACTAATGAACACTGAAGCTTTCTTT. Amino acid sequence: CASSGLLMNTEAFF.

CDR3 nucleotides: TGCGCCAGCAGCTTGGGGCGATACGGGACCACTGAAGCTTTCTTT. Translated, it gives CASSLGRYGTTEAFF. The rearrangement joins TRBV5-1 to TRBJ1-1; weak D call: TRBD1 (5 bases). Germline lookup yields CDR1 SGHRS and CDR2 YFSETQ. The CDR3 runs to 15 residues. Trimming removed 0 bases at V and 4 bases at J, with 13 bases between.

This clone appeared once. The gene calls are TRBV14 and TRBJ2-4; 8 bases agree with TRBD1. In germline, CDR1 is SGHDN, CDR2 FVKESK. The CDR3 contains 19 residues. V lost 0 bases and J lost 9; bases outside the gene matches: 19. DNA for the CDR3: TGTGCCAGCAGCCAAGAATTTTCGTTTGAAGGGGGACAGGACTCCATTCAGTACTTC. This translates into CASSQEFSFEGGQDSIQYF.

The chain uses TRBV7-8 and TRBJ2-2; 9 nucleotides match TRBD2. The CDR3 sequence is 18 residues long. CDR1 is SGHVS, CDR2 FQNEAQ, per germline. V gave up 5 bases and J gave up 2 bases; unmatched junction bases: 12. The CDR3 DNA reads as TGTGCCAGCAGCACCCGGGCCCTTAGCGGGAGTAACACCGGGGAGCTGTTTTTT. Its protein product is CASSTRALSGSNTGELFF. Full variable domain (outside the CDR3, taken from reference TRBV7-8 and TRBJ2-2): GAGVSQSPRYKVAKRGQDVALRCDPISGHVSLFWYQQALGQGPEFLTYFQNEAQLDKSGLPSDRFFAERPEGSVSTLKIQRTQQEDSAVYLCASSTRALSGSNTGELFFGEGSRLTVL.

The chain is built from TRBV7-9 and TRBJ1-1; no clear D. CDR1 and CDR2 from the germline V gene are SEHNR and FQNEAQ (reference sequence). This CDR3 is built from 14 residues. Trimming took 7 bases from V and 1 from J, leaving 13 bases between them. CDR3 residues: CASTLLGTNTEAFF. The CDR3 nucleotides read TGTGCCAGCACTTTATTGGGAACGAACACTGAAGCTTTCTTT. Variable domain in full (rest from reference TRBV7-9 and TRBJ1-1): DTGVSQNPRHKITKRGQNVTFRCDPISEHNRLYWYRQTLGQGPEFLTYFQNEAQLEKSRLLSDRFSAERPKGSFSTLEIQRTEQGDSAMYLCASTLLGTNTEAFFGQGTRLTVV.

The V and J genes are TRBV18 and TRBJ2-1; the match to TRBD2 covers 11 bases. With V trimmed by 5 bases and J by 7 bases, 4 bases remained unmatched. The CDR3 extends over 14 amino acids. CDR1 is KGHSH, CDR2 LQKENI, per germline. The CDR3 loop reads CASSSVAGGNEQFF. The CDR3 bases are TGTGCCAGCTCATCCGTAGCGGGAGGGAATGAGCAGTTCTTC.

The chain combines TRBV27 with TRBJ2-7, with D possibly TRBD1 on 6 matching bases. Germline CDR1 MNHEY, CDR2 SMNVEV (reference sequence). Trimming cost V 6 bases and J 2 bases, with 14 bases left between them. This CDR3 contains 14 residues. CDR3 region: CASSPGAGPYEQYF. CDR3 sequence (DNA): TGTGCCAGCAGCCCAGGGGCAGGCCCCTACGAGCAGTACTTC.

This chain joins TRBV7-2 and TRBJ2-1; 13 bases match TRBD2. Unmatched junction bases numbered 11, after V lost 6 bases and J lost 15 bases. This CDR3 region has 14 residues. CDR1 SGHTA and CDR2 FQGNSA come from the germline V gene. CDR3 in amino acids: CASSSMGLAGKLFF. Written as DNA, the CDR3 is TGTGCCAGCAGTAGTATGGGACTAGCGGGAAAATTGTTCTTC.

V usage is TRBV7-8 and J usage is TRBJ2-1; 9 nucleotides match TRBD2. Germline V gene lookup returns CDR1 SGHVS and CDR2 FQNEAQ. With V trimmed by 4 bases and J by 6 bases, 7 bases remained unmatched. The CDR3 length is 15 residues. CDR3 sequence reads: CASSSPSGDRNEQFF. CDR3 DNA sequence: TGTGCCAGCAGCTCCCCTAGCGGGGACCGCAATGAGCAGTTCTTC.

V is TRBV7-6 and J is TRBJ2-1; no reliable D call. The ends were cut back, 4 bases at V and 3 bases at J, with 7 bases in the middle. CDR1 and CDR2 from the germline V gene are SGHVS and FNYEAQ. The CDR3 loop spans 13 amino acids. The CDR3, as DNA: TGTGCCAGCAGCTCATCACGCTACAATGAGCAGTTCTTC. Residues: CASSSSRYNEQFF. Combining the CDR3 with reference TRBV7-6 and TRBJ2-1 gives the whole variable domain GAGVSQSPRYKVTKRGQDVALRCDPISGHVSLYWYRQALGQGPEFLTYFNYEAQQDKSGLPNDRFSAERPEGSISTLTIQRTEQRDSAMYRCASSSSRYNEQFFGPGTRLTVL.

Remarks on this clone: Distinct nucleotide sequences in the sample also encode this CDR3. The chain is built from TRBV2 and TRBJ2-5; tentative D call: TRBD2 (5 bases). This CDR3 has 12 residues. From germline, CDR1 is SNHLY and CDR2 FYNNEI. Trimming removed 3 bases at V and 5 bases at J, with 7 bases between. CDR3 in amino acids: CASSDRRETQYF. CDR3 sequence (DNA): TGTGCCAGCAGTGACAGGAGGGAGACCCAGTACTTC.

The J gene is TRBJ2-7, the V gene TRBV11-2; 8 positions agree with TRBD1. The V gene end was trimmed by 4 bases and the J gene end by 4 bases; junction bases not matched to a gene: 9. The CDR3 is 15 residues long. Looked up from germline, CDR1 is SGHAT and CDR2 is FQNNGV. The DNA of the CDR3 is TGTGCCAGCAGCTCCCACAGGGGGTCGGGGTACGAGCAGTACTTC. Its translation: CASSSHRGSGYEQYF.

This rearrangement joins TRBV27 to TRBJ2-7; 13 nucleotides match TRBD2. The V gene end was trimmed by 2 bases and the J gene end by 4 bases; junction bases not matched to a gene: 5. CDR3 length: 16 amino acids. Germline assignment: CDR1 MNHEY and CDR2 SMNVEV (reference sequence). The CDR3 sequence: CASSLQGLAGLYEQYF. The CDR3, as DNA: TGTGCCAGCAGTTTACAGGGACTAGCGGGACTTTACGAGCAGTACTTC.

The CDR3 DNA is TGTGCCAGCAGCCTGAGACCAAACACTGAAGCTTTCTTT. Translation gives CASSLRPNTEAFF. The chain joins TRBV7-2 to TRBJ1-1, with no clear D. The V and J ends lost 5 bases and 2 bases respectively, with 9 bases between them. The CDR3 covers 13 residues. Per germline, CDR1 SGHTA and CDR2 FQGNSA.

This sequence joins TRBV5-1 and TRBJ2-3; no clear D. Trimming left V 2 bases short and J 6 bases short, with 13 bases between. Germline V gene data show CDR1 as SGHRS and CDR2 as YFSETQ. This CDR3 is 14 amino acids long. CDR3 sequence reads: CASSFLVDRDTQYF. CDR3 sequence (DNA): TGCGCCAGCAGCTTCCTTGTCGATCGTGATACGCAGTATTTT.

The chain links TRBV29-1 to TRBJ2-7; D uncertain. V gave up 4 bases and J gave up 0 bases, with 10 bases separating them. The CDR3 totals 13 residues. Germline-derived CDR1 and CDR2 are SQVTM and ANQGSEA. This CDR3 reads CSVGSSASYEQYF. CDR3 nucleotides: TGCAGCGTTGGCTCCTCGGCCTCCTACGAGCAGTACTTC.

V and J are TRBV28 and TRBJ1-5, with TRBD1 as a possible D gene (6 bases). CDR3 length: 16 residues. Trimming pared 2 bases from V and 2 bases from J, leaving 13 bases between. Per the germline V gene, CDR1 is MDHEN and CDR2 is SYDVKM. The DNA of the CDR3 is TGTGCCAGCAGTTTACGAGGGGGGGAGCGCAATCAGCCCCAGCATTTT. This translates into CASSLRGGERNQPQHF.

This chain's CDR3 is CASSGQFYTGELFF. The CDR3 region has the DNA TGTGCCAGCTCGGGACAGTTTTACACCGGGGAGCTGTTTTTT. J is TRBJ2-2 and V is TRBV19; 7 bases line up with TRBD1. From germline, CDR1 is LNHDA and CDR2 SQIVND (reference sequence). V lost 9 bases to trimming and J lost 3 bases; unmatched junction nucleotides: 7. CDR3 length equals 14 residues.

The table lists this clone with a count of one. This chain links TRBV18 with TRBJ2-7; D not resolved. The CDR3 runs to 13 residues. Trimming removed 6 bases from V and 3 bases from J, with 12 bases in between. CDR1 KGHSH and CDR2 LQKENI come from the germline V gene. CDR3 amino acids: CASSFGSRYEQYF. The CDR3 DNA sequence: TGTGCCAGCTCGTTCGGGTCCCGCTACGAGCAGTACTTC.

The J gene is TRBJ2-1, the V gene TRBV5-4, with a possible D match to TRBD2 (5 bases). V lost 2 bases and J lost 2, with 8 bases in between. This CDR3 is 14 amino acids long. Germline V lookup: CDR1 SGHNT, CDR2 YYREEE (reference sequence). The chain's CDR3 is CASSFLAAYNEQFF. The CDR3 DNA reads as TGTGCCAGCAGCTTTCTAGCCGCCTACAATGAGCAGTTCTTC.

The gene calls are TRBV6-5 and TRBJ2-3; D remains ambiguous. Germline V gene lookup returns CDR1 MNHEY and CDR2 SVGAGI. Trimming pared 6 bases from V and 6 bases from J, leaving 7 bases between. The CDR3 is made up of 11 amino acids. CDR3 protein: CASSLRDTQYF. The DNA for the CDR3 is TGTGCCAGCAGCCTCCGGGATACGCAGTATTTT.

With regard to this clone: A far larger clone is one nucleotide away, so this likely arose from a read error. V gene TRBV11-2 combines with J gene TRBJ2-2; D gene ambiguous. CDR1 SGHAT and CDR2 FQNNGV come from the germline V gene. V shed 0 bases and J shed 4 bases, with 0 bases lying between them. This CDR3 is built from 12 residues. CDR3 sequence (DNA): TGTGCCAGCAGCTTAGACACCGGGGAGCTGTTTTTT. Protein: CASSLDTGELFF. The whole variable domain, remainder taken from reference TRBV11-2 and TRBJ2-2, is EAGVAQSPRYKIIEKRQSVAFWCNPISGHATLYWYQQILGQGPKLLIQFQNNGVVDDSQLPKDRFSAERLKGVDSTLKIQPAKLEDSAVYLCASSLDTGELFFGEGSRLTVL.